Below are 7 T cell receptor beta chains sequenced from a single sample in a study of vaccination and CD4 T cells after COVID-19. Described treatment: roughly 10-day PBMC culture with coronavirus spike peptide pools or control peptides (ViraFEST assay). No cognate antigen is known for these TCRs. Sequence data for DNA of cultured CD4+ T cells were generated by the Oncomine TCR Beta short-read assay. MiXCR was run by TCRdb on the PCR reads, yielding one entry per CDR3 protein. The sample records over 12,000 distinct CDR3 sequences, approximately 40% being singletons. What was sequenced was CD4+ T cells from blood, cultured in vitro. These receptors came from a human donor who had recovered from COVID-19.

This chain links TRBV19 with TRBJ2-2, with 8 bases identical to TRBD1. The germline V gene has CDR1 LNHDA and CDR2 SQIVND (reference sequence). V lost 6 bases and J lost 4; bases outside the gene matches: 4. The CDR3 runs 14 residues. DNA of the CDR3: TGTGCCAGTAGGGACAGGGAGGCCACCGGGGAGCTGTTTTTT. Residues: CASRDREATGELFF.

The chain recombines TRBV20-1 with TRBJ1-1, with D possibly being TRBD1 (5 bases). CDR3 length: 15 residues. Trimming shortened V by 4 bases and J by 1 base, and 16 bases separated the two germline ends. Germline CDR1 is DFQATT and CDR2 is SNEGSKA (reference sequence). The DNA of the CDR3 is TGCAGTGCTACCGCTTGGGGGGTTACGAACACTGAAGCTTTCTTT. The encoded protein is CSATAWGVTNTEAFF.

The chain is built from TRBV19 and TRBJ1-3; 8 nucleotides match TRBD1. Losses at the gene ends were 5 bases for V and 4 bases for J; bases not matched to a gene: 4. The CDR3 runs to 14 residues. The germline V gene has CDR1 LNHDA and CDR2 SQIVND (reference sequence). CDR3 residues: CASSRGQGGNTIYF. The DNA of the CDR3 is TGTGCCAGTAGTCGCGGACAGGGAGGAAACACCATATATTTT.

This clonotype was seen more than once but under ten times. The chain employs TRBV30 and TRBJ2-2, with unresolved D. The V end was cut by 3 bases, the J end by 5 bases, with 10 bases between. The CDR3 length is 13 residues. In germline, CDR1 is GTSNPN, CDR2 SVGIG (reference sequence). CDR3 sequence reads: CAWRGMGTGELFF. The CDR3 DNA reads TGTGCCTGGAGGGGGATGGGGACCGGGGAGCTGTTTTTT.

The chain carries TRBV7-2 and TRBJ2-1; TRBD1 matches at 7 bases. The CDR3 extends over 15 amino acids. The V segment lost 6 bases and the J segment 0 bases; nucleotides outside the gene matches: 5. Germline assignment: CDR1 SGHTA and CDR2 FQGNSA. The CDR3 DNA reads TGTGCCAGCAGTCGACAGGGAAGCTCCTACAATGAGCAGTTCTTC. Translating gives CASSRQGSSYNEQFF. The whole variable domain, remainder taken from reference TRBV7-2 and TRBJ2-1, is GAGVSQSPSNKVTEKGKDVELRCDPISGHTALYWYRQSLGQGLEFLIYFQGNSAPDKSGLPSDRFSAERTGGSVSTLTIQRTQQEDSAVYLCASSRQGSSYNEQFFGPGTRLTVL.

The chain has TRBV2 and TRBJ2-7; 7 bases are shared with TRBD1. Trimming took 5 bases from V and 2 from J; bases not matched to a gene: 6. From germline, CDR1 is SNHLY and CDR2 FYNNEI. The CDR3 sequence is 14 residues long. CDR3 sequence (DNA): TGTGCCAGCAGTCAGGGGGAACTAACCTACGAGCAGTACTTC. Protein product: CASSQGELTYEQYF.

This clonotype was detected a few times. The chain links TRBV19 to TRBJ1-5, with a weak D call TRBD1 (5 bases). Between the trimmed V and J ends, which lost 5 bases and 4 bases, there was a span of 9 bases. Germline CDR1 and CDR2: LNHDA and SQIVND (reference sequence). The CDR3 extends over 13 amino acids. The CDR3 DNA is TGTGCCAGTAGTCGGACACATAATCAGCCCCAGCATTTT. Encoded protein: CASSRTHNQPQHF.